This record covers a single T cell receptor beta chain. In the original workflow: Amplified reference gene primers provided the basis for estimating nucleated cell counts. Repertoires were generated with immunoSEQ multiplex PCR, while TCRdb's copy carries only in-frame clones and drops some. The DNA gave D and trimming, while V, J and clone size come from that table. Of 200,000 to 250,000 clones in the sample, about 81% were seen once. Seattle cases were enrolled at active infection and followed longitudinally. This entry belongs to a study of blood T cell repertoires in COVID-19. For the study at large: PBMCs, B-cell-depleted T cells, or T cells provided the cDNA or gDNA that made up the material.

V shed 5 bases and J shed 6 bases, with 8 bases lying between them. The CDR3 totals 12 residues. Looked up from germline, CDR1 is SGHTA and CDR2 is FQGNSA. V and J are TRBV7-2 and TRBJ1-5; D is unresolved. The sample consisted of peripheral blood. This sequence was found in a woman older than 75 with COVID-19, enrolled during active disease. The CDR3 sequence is CASSPPGQPQHF. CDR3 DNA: TGTGCCAGCAGCCCACCGGGTCAGCCCCAGCATTTT.